Listed here are 27 T cell receptor beta chains from one sample, sequenced in a study of CD8 T cells in ankylosing spondylitis. TCRdb re-called the 5' RACE reads through MiXCR, storing one row per CDR3 protein. The sample has some 63,000 distinct CDR3 sequences; over 5% are singletons. Source material: synovial fluid, either unsorted or a sorted T cell fraction (not recorded which). The receptors originated from a male donor with ankylosing spondylitis.

This clonotype was seen repeatedly, ten times or more. The gene calls are TRBV28 and TRBJ1-1; tentative D call: TRBD1 (6 bases). With 5 bases removed from V and 2 bases from J, the gap between germline ends came to 15 bases. CDR1 is MDHEN and CDR2 is SYDVKM in the germline V gene. CDR3 size: 15 residues. In DNA, the CDR3 is TGTGCCAGCAGTCCCCCCCTGGACAGTAACACTGAAGCTTTCTTT. This sequence encodes CASSPPLDSNTEAFF.

This clonotype showed up just a few times. V gene TRBV19 combines with J gene TRBJ2-7; 7 bases are shared with TRBD2. Germline V lookup: CDR1 LNHDA, CDR2 SQIVND (reference sequence). V dropped 4 bases and J dropped 0; count of bases not matched to a gene: 6. The CDR3 contains 15 residues. The CDR3 DNA reads TGTGCCAGTAGTACGTCTAGCGGCAACTCCTACGAGCAGTACTTC. Protein: CASSTSSGNSYEQYF.

This clonotype was seen a handful of times. V gene TRBV10-3 combines with J gene TRBJ1-1; no clear D gene. The CDR3 runs to 13 residues. Germline V CDR1 and CDR2: ENHRY, SYGVKD. V was pared by 2 bases and J by 6 bases, with 10 bases between. CDR3 DNA: TGTGCCATCAGTGAGCACCTTGGGGCTGAAGCTTTCTTT. Translation gives CAISEHLGAEAFF.

Note on this clonotype: A read error may produce the germline difference seen at one junction end. This chain connects TRBV11-3 to TRBJ2-1, with 15 positions matching TRBD2. This CDR3 spans 17 amino acids. Germline V gene data show CDR1 as SGHNT and CDR2 as YENEEA. The CDR3 DNA follows: TGTGCCAGCAGCTCCGGACTAGCGGGAGGGCCCTACGATGAGCAGTTCTTC. Its protein product is CASSSGLAGGPYDEQFF.

This clonotype was recorded a few times. The chain carries TRBV6-2 or TRBV6-3 and TRBJ2-7, with a possible D match to TRBD1 (6 bases). Per germline, CDR1 MNHEY and CDR2 SVGEGT. CDR3 length: 14 residues. The ends were cut back, 5 bases at V and 2 bases at J, with 13 bases in the middle. CDR3 nucleotide sequence: TGTGCCAGCAGTGCCCGACAGGAGACCTACGAGCAGTACTTC. The encoded protein is CASSARQETYEQYF.

The chain uses TRBV5-1 and TRBJ2-7; 12 positions match TRBD2. The CDR3 extends over 15 amino acids. Germline values: CDR1 SGHRS, CDR2 YFSETQ. The V gene end was trimmed by 3 bases and the J gene end by 7 bases; junction bases not matched to a gene: 8. CDR3 DNA: TGCGCCAGCAGCTCTACTAGCGGGAGGTCGAGTGAGCAGTACTTC. This encodes CASSSTSGRSSEQYF.

Only a few counts were recorded for this clonotype. V and J are TRBV9 and TRBJ2-3; no firm D call. The CDR3 has 13 residues. Between the trimmed V and J ends, which lost 2 bases and 7 bases, there was a span of 11 bases. Germline V gene sequence: CDR1 SGDLS, CDR2 YYNGEE. The CDR3 reads CASSVALRHTQYF. CDR3 nucleotides: TGTGCCAGCAGCGTCGCGCTGAGACATACGCAGTATTTT.

This chain joins TRBV4-2 and TRBJ2-3; D is uncertain. The CDR3 totals 15 residues. Trimming left V 1 base short and J 2 bases short, with 10 bases between. Germline-derived CDR1 and CDR2 are LGHNA and YNFKEQ. The CDR3 spells CASSQVLQDTDTQYF. Written as DNA, the CDR3 is TGTGCCAGCAGCCAAGTCCTCCAGGACACAGATACGCAGTATTTT.

This clonotype was recorded a few times. The V gene is TRBV30, the J gene TRBJ1-1; possibly TRBD1 for D (6 bases). V was pared by 0 bases and J by 8 bases, with 28 bases between. The CDR3 consists of 18 residues. Germline CDR1 GTSNPN, CDR2 SVGIG (reference sequence). The CDR3 bases are TGTGCCTGGAGTGTCGGTCCCTTTACGGGACAAGCGGTTCCCGAAGCTTTCTTT. This translates into CAWSVGPFTGQAVPEAFF.

The sample holds many counts of this clonotype. This chain uses TRBV11-2 with TRBJ2-3; D is ambiguous. V was cut by 0 bases and J by 5 bases, with 9 bases left in between. CDR1 and CDR2 (germline): SGHAT, FQNNGV. There are 14 residues in the CDR3. CDR3 sequence (DNA): TGTGCCAGCAGCTTAGATCTTATGATAGATACGCAGTATTTT. It encodes CASSLDLMIDTQYF.

This clonotype was seen ten or more times. The chain is built from TRBV6-1 and TRBJ2-1; D may be TRBD2 (5 bases). The CDR3 has 15 residues. With 1 base removed from V and 0 bases from J, the gap between germline ends came to 7 bases. Germline CDR1 and CDR2: MNHNS and SASEGT. The CDR3 DNA reads as TGTGCCAGCAGTGAAGTTGGGAGCTCCTACAATGAGCAGTTCTTC. The encoded protein is CASSEVGSSYNEQFF.

In its sample, this clonotype was seen many times. The gene calls are TRBV7-9 and TRBJ2-1; D ambiguous. Trimming left V 6 bases short and J 10 bases short, with 19 bases between. This CDR3 has 14 amino acids. CDR1 and CDR2 (germline): SEHNR, FQNEAQ (reference sequence). The CDR3 is CASSPVLVFNEQFF. The CDR3 DNA follows: TGTGCCAGCAGTCCCGTGCTAGTTTTCAACGAGCAGTTCTTC.

This clonotype was seen many times. The CDR3 here is CASLRGWEVNEQFF. CDR3 nucleotides: TGTGCCAGCTTGAGGGGATGGGAGGTCAATGAGCAGTTCTTC. This chain connects TRBV2 to TRBJ2-1, with D tentatively TRBD2 (6 bases). Germline V CDR1 and CDR2: SNHLY, FYNNEI. The CDR3 length is 14 residues. V gave up 8 bases and J gave up 6 bases, with 17 bases separating them.

This clonotype was detected many times. The chain links TRBV9 to TRBJ2-1, with 8 bases fitting TRBD1. The CDR3 is 16 amino acids. The germline gives CDR1 SGDLS, CDR2 YYNGEE. The V gene end was trimmed by 0 bases and the J gene end by 6 bases; junction bases not matched to a gene: 8. The CDR3 sequence is CASSVAAGGNINEQFF. In DNA, the CDR3 is TGTGCCAGCAGCGTAGCGGCAGGGGGCAACATCAATGAGCAGTTCTTC.

This clonotype was seen repeatedly, ten times or more. The chain employs TRBV28 and TRBJ2-7; D perhaps matches TRBD2 (5 bases). The CDR3 has 15 residues. Between the trimmed V and J ends, which lost 2 bases and 0 bases, there was a span of 11 bases. Germline V gene data show CDR1 as MDHEN and CDR2 as SYDVKM. The CDR3 protein is CASSLSGSISYEQYF. The CDR3 coding sequence is TGTGCCAGCAGTTTAAGTGGGAGTATCTCCTACGAGCAGTACTTC.

At least ten counts were recorded for this clonotype. This chain uses TRBV11-2 with TRBJ2-1; the match to TRBD2 covers 9 bases. This CDR3 has 18 residues. Germline V lookup: CDR1 SGHAT, CDR2 FQNNGV. The V and J ends lost 3 bases and 4 bases, in that order; junction bases with no gene match: 13. The CDR3, as DNA: TGTGCCAGCAGCTTTCGGCCCGGTGGGGCGGGAGGGTACAATGAGCAGTTCTTC. This sequence encodes CASSFRPGGAGGYNEQFF.

This clonotype occurred a few times. CDR3 in DNA: TGTGCCAGCAGCGGTCAAGAGACCCAGTACTTC. Its translation is CASSGQETQYF. The rearrangement joins TRBV5-6 to TRBJ2-5; no definite D call. V was trimmed by 4 bases and J by 2 bases, leaving 3 bases between them. CDR3 length equals 11 residues. Germline CDR1 SGHDT, CDR2 YYEEEE. The variable domain in full, with the rest retrieved from reference TRBV5-6 and TRBJ2-5, is DAGVTQSPTHLIKTRGQQVTLRCSPKSGHDTVSWYQQALGQGPQFIFQYYEEEERQRGNFPDRFSGHQFPNYSSELNVNALLLGDSALYLCASSGQETQYFGPGTRLLVL.

The CDR3 DNA sequence: TGTGCCACCAGTGATTTCGCGGCGGGAGGGGGCACAGATACGCAGTATTTT. Translated, it gives CATSDFAAGGGTDTQYF. The V and J genes are TRBV24-1 and TRBJ2-3; TRBD2 matches at 9 bases. CDR1 and CDR2 from the germline V gene are KGHDR and SFDVKD. Unmatched junction bases numbered 5, after V lost 1 base and J lost 1 base. The CDR3 consists of 17 residues.

This clonotype was found many times. CDR3 loop: CASSFAGAQETQYF. The CDR3, as DNA: TGTGCCAGCAGTTTCGCTGGAGCACAAGAGACCCAGTACTTC. The chain couples TRBV28 to TRBJ2-5; no firm D call. Germline values: CDR1 MDHEN, CDR2 SYDVKM. CDR3 size: 14 residues. Between the trimmed V and J ends, which lost 3 bases and 2 bases, there was a span of 10 bases.

This clonotype was seen a handful of times. The V call is TRBV5-5, the J call TRBJ1-3; D remains unclear. The length of the CDR3 is 12 residues. Germline values: CDR1 SGHKS, CDR2 YYEKEE (reference sequence). The CDR3 is CASRFSGNTIYF. The DNA for the CDR3 is TGTGCTTCCCGATTCTCTGGAAACACCATATATTTT.

This clonotype appeared a few times. The V call is TRBV6-5, the J call TRBJ2-4, with D possibly being TRBD1 (5 bases). The length of the CDR3 is 16 residues. Germline lookup yields CDR1 MNHEY and CDR2 SVGAGI. Trimming removed 2 bases at V and 4 bases at J, with 15 bases between. Here the CDR3 reads CASSYGAADKKNIQYF. Here the CDR3 DNA reads TGTGCCAGCAGTTACGGGGCGGCCGACAAGAAAAACATTCAGTACTTC.

This clonotype was observed at least ten times. The chain employs TRBV12-3 or TRBV12-4 and TRBJ2-1, with 9 bases lining up with TRBD2. J gave up 4 bases and V 6 bases, and 7 bases lay outside the gene matches. The CDR3 is 15 amino acids. The CDR3 region has the DNA TGTGCCAGCAGCCGCAGCGGGAGGCGATACAATGAGCAGTTCTTC. Its translation is CASSRSGRRYNEQFF.

This clonotype has more than one count but fewer than ten. The V gene is TRBV20-1, the J gene TRBJ1-5, with D maybe TRBD1 (5 bases). The CDR3 is made up of 11 amino acids. V gave up 7 bases and J gave up 7 bases, with 11 bases separating them. Germline V gives CDR1 DFQATT, CDR2 SNEGSKA (reference sequence). The CDR3 spells CSVGLQQPQHF. CDR3 sequence (DNA): TGCAGTGTGGGGCTTCAGCAGCCCCAGCATTTT.

This clonotype was observed a handful of times. The J gene is TRBJ1-2, the V gene TRBV11-2, with a weak D call TRBD1 (6 bases). The CDR3 spans 15 residues. Trimming took 5 bases from V and 6 from J, leaving 19 bases between them. From germline, CDR1 is SGHAT and CDR2 FQNNGV. In DNA form, the CDR3 reads TGTGCCAGCAGCCACAAGGGGAGGGGGGTTGATGGCTACACCTTC. Translated, it gives CASSHKGRGVDGYTF.

This clonotype has ten or more counts. The chain carries TRBV29-1 and TRBJ2-3, with D unclear. The germline CDR1 and CDR2 sequences are SQVTM and ANQGSEA. With 7 bases removed from V and 5 bases from J, the gap between germline ends came to 16 bases. CDR3 size: 13 residues. In nucleotides, the CDR3 is TGCAGCGGTGTTGTCGGAAGAGGAGATACGCAGTATTTT. Translating gives CSGVVGRGDTQYF.

The sample holds many counts of this clonotype. The chain links TRBV11-3 to TRBJ2-7, with TRBD1 matching over 7 bases. The CDR3 runs to 13 residues. Germline CDR1 and CDR2: SGHNT and YENEEA. V shed 5 bases, J shed 5 bases, and the junction held 6 bases outside the gene matches. The CDR3 DNA follows: TGTGCCAGCAGCCCGACAGGGATCGACGAGCAGTACTTC. This gives the protein CASSPTGIDEQYF.

This clonotype was seen repeatedly, ten times or more. The CDR3 DNA follows: TGCGCCAGCAGCCTTGACCGGAACCAAGAGACCCAGTACTTC. Its protein product is CASSLDRNQETQYF. The chain combines TRBV5-1 with TRBJ2-5; D not resolved. This CDR3 contains 14 residues. The V and J ends lost 4 bases and 0 bases respectively, with 10 bases between them. The germline CDR1 and CDR2 sequences are SGHRS and YFSETQ.